This is a list of T cell receptor beta chains from one sample in a study of cytomegalovirus exposure and HLA in healthy donors. Sequencing used immunoSEQ multiplex PCR; TCRdb keeps in-frame clones, though not all of them. The sample lists about 83,000 clones; roughly 77% were seen once. Sequences were obtained from PBMCs. Source of these receptors: a man aged 60 to 75 in good health and CMV-seronegative. Each CDR3 is given with its conserved first and last residue. Fields, in order: V gene, J gene, CDR3 protein.

V: TRBV18
J: TRBJ2-5
CDR3: CASSPAETQYF

V: TRBV5-6
J: TRBJ1-5
CDR3: CASSFYEPRGGQPQHF

V: TRBV6-5
J: TRBJ1-2
CDR3: CASSYSLTKGYTF

V: TRBV6-5
J: TRBJ2-5
CDR3: CASSGTAASEETQYF

V: TRBV10-3
J: TRBJ2-3
CDR3: CAISESALTSTDTQYF

V: TRBV7-6
J: TRBJ2-5
CDR3: CASSSMDRGQETQYF

V: TRBV19
J: TRBJ1-2
CDR3: CATEGPVLGGYTF

V: TRBV5-8
J: TRBJ1-2
CDR3: CASSKHLRGDYGYTF

V: TRBV10-3
J: TRBJ2-4
CDR3: CAISESTWGQGNIQYF

V: TRBV27
J: TRBJ1-2
CDR3: CASSFRGSYGYTF

V: TRBV27
J: TRBJ2-1
CDR3: CASRLGGTYNEQFF

V: TRBV19
J: TRBJ2-3
CDR3: CASSITGGITDTQYF

V: TRBV5-6
J: TRBJ2-2
CDR3: CASSEPTSGGPDTGELFF

V: TRBV18
J: TRBJ1-1
CDR3: CASSPLTGEAFF

V: TRBV30
J: TRBJ1-2
CDR3: CAWSVLYGYTF

V: TRBV14
J: TRBJ1-1
CDR3: CAIRRTEAFF